Each of the 21 T cell receptor beta chains below was sequenced from the same sample in a study of cytomegalovirus exposure and HLA in healthy donors. Researchers ran the PCR with 60 Vbeta and 13 Jbeta primers. Generated by immunoSEQ multiplex PCR, the TCRdb table keeps only in-frame clones and is missing some. The sample holds roughly 63,000 clones, roughly 70% seen once. Sample: PBMCs. All receptors come from a man in his fifties in good health and CMV-seropositive.

As regards this clone: A junction boundary mismatches the germline segment, possibly from a read error. Other nucleotide sequences from this sample produce the same CDR3. The chain uses TRBV5-1 and TRBJ1-1; TRBD1 matches 9 bases. The CDR3 runs to 14 residues. Germline CDR1 reads SGHRS; CDR2 reads YFSETQ. The CDR3 DNA reads as TGCGCCAGCAGCCGGGACAGGGTGAACACTGAGGCTTTCTTT. It specifies CASSRDRVNTEAFF.

The CDR3: CASSLNGMGLERAFF. In DNA, the CDR3 is TGCGCCAGCAGCTTGAACGGAATGGGCCTCGAAAGAGCTTTCTTT. The rearrangement joins TRBV5-1 to TRBJ1-1; no clear D. Trimming removed 1 base at V and 10 bases at J, with 20 bases between. CDR1 is SGHRS, CDR2 YFSETQ, per germline. The CDR3 has 15 residues.

The table lists this clone with a few counts. An end of the junction differs from the germline gene, which may be a read error. The V gene is TRBV6-5, the J gene TRBJ2-6; 9 bases are a match to TRBD1. Per germline, CDR1 MNHEY and CDR2 SVGAGI. CDR3 length equals 13 residues. The CDR3 DNA follows: TGTGCCAGCAGTTACAGACAGGGGGGCGGGAAGGCTTTC. Translation: CASSYRQGGGKAF.

The chain is built from TRBV14 and TRBJ2-6; possibly TRBD1 for D (6 bases). The CDR3 length is 17 residues. V was pared by 2 bases and J by 3 bases, with 14 bases between. CDR1 and CDR2 (germline): SGHDN, FVKESK. The CDR3 DNA reads as TGTGCCAGCAGCCAATATGGCAGGGGATATGGGGCCAACGTCCTGACTTTC. Translating gives CASSQYGRGYGANVLTF.

There are a few counts of this clone. V is TRBV6-1 and J is TRBJ1-1, with TRBD1 matching over 7 bases. Unmatched junction bases numbered 10, after V lost 3 bases and J lost 6 bases. CDR3 length: 15 residues. Germline CDR1 MNHNS, CDR2 SASEGT. CDR3 sequence: CASSDTQTGYAEAFF. CDR3 DNA sequence: TGTGCCAGCAGTGACACCCAGACAGGGTACGCTGAAGCTTTCTTT.

The rearrangement joins TRBV5-4 to TRBJ2-5, with 9 positions matching TRBD2. The germline CDR1 and CDR2 sequences are SGHNT and YYREEE (reference sequence). This CDR3 region has 14 residues. The trim removed 2 bases at V and 11 bases at J, leaving 10 bases unmatched. The CDR3 sequence is CASSFGLAREEQYF. In DNA, the CDR3 is TGTGCCAGCAGCTTCGGACTAGCGCGGGAGGAGCAGTACTTC.

The chain combines TRBV5-6 with TRBJ1-4; 10 bases line up with TRBD1. V was clipped by 4 bases and J by 8 bases; unmatched bases: 11. The CDR3 spans 16 residues. Germline CDR1 is SGHDT and CDR2 is YYEEEE. This CDR3 is CASSRGQGVVGEKLFF. The CDR3 DNA sequence: TGTGCCAGCAGCAGAGGACAGGGGGTCGTCGGAGAAAAACTGTTTTTT.

J is TRBJ1-1 and V is TRBV5-1, with unresolved D. Germline CDR1 reads SGHRS; CDR2 reads YFSETQ. CDR3 length: 11 amino acids. V lost 6 bases, J lost 11 bases, and 14 bases lay in between. CDR3 in amino acids: CASKDSERAFF. The CDR3 DNA reads as TGCGCCAGCAAAGATTCGGAGAGGGCTTTCTTT.

The V call is TRBV27, the J call TRBJ1-5; D may be TRBD1 (5 bases). CDR3 length equals 15 residues. The germline V and J ends were trimmed by 2 bases and 7 bases, with 15 bases remaining between them. Germline lookup yields CDR1 MNHEY and CDR2 SMNVEV (reference sequence). The CDR3 region has the DNA TGTGCCAGCAGTTTACGCAGGGAGGTCGGGCAGCCCCAGCATTTT. Translating it yields CASSLRREVGQPQHF.

The chain is built from TRBV29-1 and TRBJ2-3; perhaps TRBD2 as D (6 bases). The V gene lost 7 bases and the J gene lost 3 bases, with 11 bases spanning the gap. Per germline, CDR1 SQVTM and CDR2 ANQGSEA. The CDR3 contains 12 residues. CDR3 protein: CSELTSTDTQYF. The CDR3 DNA is TGCAGCGAGCTGACTAGTACAGATACGCAGTATTTT.

The V gene is TRBV18, the J gene TRBJ2-3, with 11 bases aligning to TRBD2. The length of the CDR3 is 18 residues. Germline loops: CDR1 KGHSH, CDR2 LQKENI. V gave up 4 bases and J gave up 6 bases; unmatched junction bases: 15. CDR3: CASSLPGTSGTPWDTQYF. CDR3 bases: TGTGCCAGCTCACTCCCCGGGACTAGCGGCACCCCTTGGGATACGCAGTATTTT. The full variable domain, in which reference TRBV18 and TRBJ2-3 provide the parts outside the CDR3, is NAGVMQNPRHLVRRRGQEARLRCSPMKGHSHVYWYRQLPEEGLKFMVYLQKENIIDESGMPKERFSAEFPKEGPSILRIQQVVRGDSAAYFCASSLPGTSGTPWDTQYFGPGTRLTVL.

J is TRBJ2-5 and V is TRBV5-1; 14 bases are shared with TRBD2. Germline values: CDR1 SGHRS, CDR2 YFSETQ. CDR3 size: 15 residues. V lost 2 bases, J lost 5 bases, and 2 bases stayed unmatched. The CDR3 reads CASSFWTSGRETQYF. The CDR3 region has the DNA TGCGCCAGCAGCTTCTGGACTAGCGGGAGGGAGACCCAGTACTTC.

The J gene is TRBJ2-5, the V gene TRBV15, with no clear D. Deletions cut 5 bases from V and 4 bases from J, with 11 bases between. The CDR3 spans 13 residues. The germline gives CDR1 LNHNV, CDR2 YYDKDF (reference sequence). The CDR3 region is CATSSYSGETQYF. Written as DNA, the CDR3 is TGTGCCACCAGCTCCTACTCGGGAGAGACCCAGTACTTC.

This chain uses TRBV14 with TRBJ2-2, with D unresolved. The CDR3 contains 14 residues. V was pared by 1 base and J by 0 bases, with 3 bases between. Looked up from germline, CDR1 is SGHDN and CDR2 is FVKESK. This chain's CDR3 is CASSQAPNTGELFF. The CDR3 nucleotides are TGTGCCAGCAGCCAAGCTCCGAACACCGGGGAGCTGTTTTTT.

The chain couples TRBV19 to TRBJ2-2; a possible D gene is TRBD2 (6 bases). This CDR3 spans 16 amino acids. V shed 3 bases and J shed 1 base, with 12 bases lying between them. The germline V gene encodes CDR1 LNHDA and CDR2 SQIVND (reference sequence). The CDR3 nucleotides read TGTGCCAGTAGTATCGAGACTAGGTTGAACACCGGGGAGCTGTTTTTT. This codes for CASSIETRLNTGELFF.

The chain joins TRBV27 to TRBJ2-7, with 10 bases aligning to TRBD1. Germline V lookup: CDR1 MNHEY, CDR2 SMNVEV (reference sequence). The CDR3 consists of 15 residues. J gave up 10 bases and V 1 base, and 10 bases lay outside the gene matches. CDR3 loop: CASSLFGRQGADQYF. CDR3 bases: TGTGCCAGCAGTTTATTCGGCCGACAGGGGGCGGATCAGTACTTC.

The V call is TRBV30, the J call TRBJ1-2, with 11 bases identical to TRBD1. This CDR3 region has 15 residues. J gave up 7 bases and V 2 bases, and 9 bases lay outside the gene matches. Germline CDR1 is GTSNPN and CDR2 is SVGIG (reference sequence). The CDR3 DNA sequence: TGTGCCTGGAGTCGACCGGACAGGGGGCCTGGTGGCTACACCTTC. It codes for CAWSRPDRGPGGYTF.

The rearrangement uses TRBV5-6 and TRBJ1-5, with a tentative D call TRBD1 (5 bases). Germline V CDR1 and CDR2: SGHDT, YYEEEE. The V end was cut by 1 base, the J end by 1 base, with 12 bases between. There are 16 residues in the CDR3. The DNA for the CDR3 is TGTGCCAGCAGCTTGTTTACCCGACAGAGCAATCAGCCCCAGCATTTT. This sequence encodes CASSLFTRQSNQPQHF.

This chain joins TRBV18 and TRBJ2-5; D call uncertain. The CDR3 is 15 amino acids. Germline V CDR1 and CDR2: KGHSH, LQKENI. Trimming took 6 bases from V and 2 from J, leaving 16 bases between them. CDR3 bases: TGTGCCAGCTCCCAGGTCCGCAACTTGCAAGAGACCCAGTACTTC. This sequence encodes CASSQVRNLQETQYF. Combining the CDR3 with reference TRBV18 and TRBJ2-5 gives the whole variable domain NAGVMQNPRHLVRRRGQEARLRCSPMKGHSHVYWYRQLPEEGLKFMVYLQKENIIDESGMPKERFSAEFPKEGPSILRIQQVVRGDSAAYFCASSQVRNLQETQYFGPGTRLLVL.

The chain recombines TRBV7-8 with TRBJ2-7; D gene ambiguous. Germline V gene lookup returns CDR1 SGHVS and CDR2 FQNEAQ. V lost 2 bases to trimming and J lost 5 bases, with 19 bases between them. This CDR3 region has 16 residues. CDR3 region: CASSLSRVVRLHEQYF. The CDR3 DNA follows: TGTGCCAGCAGCTTAAGTAGAGTAGTTCGCCTACACGAGCAGTACTTC. Using reference TRBV7-8 and TRBJ2-7 for the parts outside the CDR3, the full variable domain is GAGVSQSPRYKVAKRGQDVALRCDPISGHVSLFWYQQALGQGPEFLTYFQNEAQLDKSGLPSDRFFAERPEGSVSTLKIQRTQQEDSAVYLCASSLSRVVRLHEQYFGPGTRLTVT.

A single count supports this clone. The chain links TRBV6-1 to TRBJ1-2, with TRBD1 matching 7 bases. V shed 4 bases, J shed 5 bases, and the junction held 1 base outside the gene matches. This CDR3 spans 12 amino acids. CDR1 MNHNS and CDR2 SASEGT come from the germline V gene. The CDR3 DNA sequence: TGTGCCAGCAGTGGACAGGGATATGGCTACACCTTC. Residues: CASSGQGYGYTF.